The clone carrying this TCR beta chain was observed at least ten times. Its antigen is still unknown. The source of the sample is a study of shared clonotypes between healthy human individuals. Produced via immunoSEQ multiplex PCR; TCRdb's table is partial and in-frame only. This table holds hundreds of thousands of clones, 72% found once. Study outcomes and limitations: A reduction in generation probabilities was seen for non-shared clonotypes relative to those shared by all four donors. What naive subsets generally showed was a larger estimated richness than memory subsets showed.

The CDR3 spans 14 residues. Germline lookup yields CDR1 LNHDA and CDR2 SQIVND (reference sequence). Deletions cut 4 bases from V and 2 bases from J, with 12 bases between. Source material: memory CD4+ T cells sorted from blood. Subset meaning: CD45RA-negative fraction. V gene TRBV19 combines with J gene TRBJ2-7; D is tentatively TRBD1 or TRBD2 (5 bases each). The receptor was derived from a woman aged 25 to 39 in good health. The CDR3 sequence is CASSRGSDPYEQYF. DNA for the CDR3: TGTGCCAGTAGTAGGGGGAGCGACCCCTACGAGCAGTACTTC.